A selection of T cell receptor beta chains follows, all from one sample in a study of blood T cell repertoires in COVID-19. Sequencing used immunoSEQ multiplex PCR; TCRdb keeps in-frame clones, though not all of them. This table holds about 400,000 clones, around 87% found once. The material sequenced was PBMCs or T cells enriched from blood (not recorded which). The receptor set was obtained from a woman under 40 with acute COVID-19. The CDR3 runs from the conserved cysteine through the conserved F or W. The D gene is left open where the match is weak. Size values are once, few and many counts, or a class for expanded clones, and some rows have none.

TRBJ1-1 | once | TRBD1 | TRBV6-5 | CASSTGTGSNTEAFF | TGTGCCAGCAGTACCGGGACAGGGTCGAACACTGAAGCTTTCTTT
TRBJ2-7 | - | TRBD1 | TRBV6-5 | CASSYSPGQGTYEQYF | TGTGCCAGCAGTTACTCCCCGGGACAGGGCACCTACGAGCAGTACTTC
TRBJ1-2 | - | TRBD1 | TRBV6-5 | CASRPIQGNYGYTF | TGTGCCAGCAGGCCGATACAGGGGAACTATGGCTACACCTTC
TRBJ2-7 | - | - | TRBV30 | CAWSPYRAGEQYF | TGTGCCTGGAGTCCTTATCGCGCAGGCGAGCAGTACTTC
TRBJ2-7 | few | - | TRBV18 | CASSLGSRGSYEQYF | TGTGCCAGCTCACTGGGCAGCCGGGGCTCCTACGAGCAGTACTTC
TRBJ1-6 | - | TRBD1 | TRBV27 | CASQGRGRSSPLHF | TGTGCCAGCCAAGGAAGGGGGCGTAGTTCACCCCTCCACTTT
TRBJ2-7 | - | - | TRBV11-3 | CASSRGGPTSYEQYF | TGTGCCAGCAGCCGCGGAGGGCCGACCTCCTACGAGCAGTACTTC
TRBJ1-1 | - | - | TRBV7-3 | CASSPGGIGVAEAFF | TGTGCCAGCAGCCCCGGGGGGATAGGGGTGGCTGAAGCTTTCTTT
TRBJ2-7 | - | - | TRBV5-1 | CASSLVSGGSSYEQYF | TGCGCCAGCAGCTTGGTTTCAGGGGGGAGCTCCTACGAGCAGTACTTC
TRBJ1-4 | - | - | TRBV7-2 | CASSLGLVTGSNEKLFF | TGTGCCAGCAGCCTAGGGCTCGTGACGGGATCTAATGAAAAACTGTTTTTT
TRBJ2-2 | - | TRBD2 | TRBV5-1 | CASSVPGLAGGKNTGELFF | TGCGCCAGCAGCGTACCGGGACTAGCGGGGGGCAAGAACACCGGGGAGCTGTTTTTT
TRBJ2-7 | - | - | TRBV15 | CATSRVSGYEQYF | TGTGCCACCAGCAGAGTCTCGGGGTACGAGCAGTACTTC
TRBJ2-3 | - | TRBD2 | TRBV5-1 | CASSSTDGGADTQYF | TGCGCCAGCAGCTCAACGGACGGGGGGGCAGATACGCAGTATTTT
TRBJ2-1 | - | TRBD1 | TRBV5-1 | CASSHRDSSYNEQFF | TGCGCCAGCAGTCACCGGGACAGCTCCTACAATGAGCAGTTCTTC
TRBJ2-5 | - | - | TRBV7-2 | CASSFRGNRETQYF | TGTGCCAGCAGCTTCAGGGGTAATAGAGAGACCCAGTACTTC
TRBJ1-5 | few | TRBD1 | TRBV2 | CASHSGGWGDGSNQPQHF | TGTGCCAGCCACTCAGGGGGTTGGGGCGATGGTAGCAATCAGCCCCAGCATTTT
TRBJ2-1 | - | TRBD2 | TRBV18 | CASSIRGRGGLTNEQFF | TGTGCCAGCTCAATCAGAGGACGGGGGGGCCTGACCAATGAGCAGTTCTTC
TRBJ2-5 | - | TRBD1 | TRBV5-1 | CASRLRPGGQETQYF | TGCGCCAGCAGACTGAGGCCAGGGGGCCAAGAGACCCAGTACTTC
TRBJ1-2 | once | TRBD1 | TRBV7-2 | CASSSRDRAIYGYTF | TGTGCCAGCAGCTCCCGAGACAGGGCCATATATGGCTACACCTTC
TRBJ2-1 | - | TRBD2 | TRBV9 | CASSVPRSSSGFLGAYNEQFF | TGTGCCAGCAGCGTACCCCGGTCGTCTAGCGGGTTCCTTGGGGCCTACAATGAGCAGTTCTTC
TRBJ2-4 | - | - | TRBV7-9 | CASSRTDLAKNIQYF | TGTGCCAGCAGCCGGACAGACCTAGCCAAAAACATTCAGTACTTC
TRBJ1-2 | - | - | TRBV6-6 | CASSPTGPGYGYTF | TGTGCCAGCAGTCCTACAGGGCCCGGCTATGGCTACACCTTC
TRBJ2-7 | - | TRBD1 | TRBV5-1 | CASSLGGQGSEQYF | TGCGCCAGCAGCTTGGGGGGACAGGGTTCCGAGCAGTACTTC
TRBJ1-2 | - | - | TRBV5-6 | CASSVGNYGYTF | TGTGCCAGCAGTGTGGGCAACTATGGCTACACCTTC
TRBJ2-2 | - | - | TRBV7-8 | CASSLDRVGTGELFF | TGTGCCAGCAGCTTAGACCGGGTCGGCACCGGGGAGCTGTTTTTT
TRBJ1-5 | - | - | TRBV6-6 | CASSRLGGEWGNQPQHF | TGTGCCAGCAGCCGACTTGGAGGGGAATGGGGCAATCAGCCCCAGCATTTT
TRBJ1-5 | once | - | TRBV7-2 | CASRRGGANNQPQHF | TGTGCCAGCAGAAGAGGGGGGGCGAACAATCAGCCCCAGCATTTT
TRBJ1-6 | - | - | TRBV19 | CASSIGGNSPLHF | TGTGCCAGTAGTATAGGAGGGAATTCACCCCTCCACTTT
TRBJ1-2 | - | - | TRBV27 | CASSEGQLGWGYTF | TGTGCCAGCAGTGAAGGACAGTTAGGCTGGGGCTACACCTTC
TRBJ1-4 | - | TRBD1 | TRBV5-1 | CASSLGTGTEKLFF | TGCGCCAGCAGCTTGGGGACAGGGACCGAAAAACTGTTTTTT
TRBJ1-5 | - | - | TRBV27 | CASSSLRGSGNQPQHF | TGTGCCAGCAGTTCGCTAAGGGGTTCAGGCAATCAGCCCCAGCATTTT
TRBJ1-4 | - | TRBD1 | TRBV7-8 | CASSLAPQGAWEKLFF | TGTGCCAGCAGCTTAGCTCCCCAGGGGGCTTGGGAAAAACTGTTTTTT
TRBJ1-5 | - | - | TRBV27 | CASSLTGNQPQHF | TGTGCCAGCAGTTTAACCGGGAATCAGCCCCAGCATTTT
TRBJ1-5 | - | TRBD1 | TRBV19 | CASNTRGQDPNQPQHF | TGTGCCAGTAATACGAGGGGACAGGACCCTAATCAGCCCCAGCATTTT
TRBJ2-3 | - | - | TRBV4-1 | CASSQGALRASTDTQYF | TGCGCCAGCAGCCAAGGAGCCCTCAGGGCTAGCACAGATACGCAGTATTTT
TRBJ1-1 | - | - | TRBV27 | CASSLSGGKNTEAFF | TGTGCCAGCAGTTTATCAGGCGGGAAGAACACTGAAGCTTTCTTT
TRBJ2-1 | - | TRBD1 | TRBV6-1 | CASSEGGDRSDEQFF | TGTGCCAGCAGTGAAGGGGGGGACAGGTCGGATGAGCAGTTCTTC
TRBJ2-2 | - | TRBD1 | TRBV5-1 | CASSGPGQPATGTGELFF | TGCGCCAGCAGCGGCCCGGGACAGCCAGCGACGGGGACCGGGGAGCTGTTTTTT
TRBJ1-2 | once | TRBD1 | TRBV9 | CASSGPDRPGYTF | TGTGCCAGCAGCGGGCCGGACAGGCCGGGCTACACCTTC
TRBJ2-1 | once | TRBD2 | TRBV10-3 | CAISESSASGGTFF | TGTGCCATCAGTGAGTCGTCGGCTAGCGGGGGGACGTTCTTC
TRBJ1-2 | - | - | TRBV5-1 | CASSLVTGDGYTF | TGCGCCAGCAGCTTGGTAACAGGAGATGGCTACACCTTC
TRBJ2-7 | - | TRBD1 | TRBV19 | CASSSRDRIYEQYF | TGTGCCAGTAGTAGCCGGGACAGGATCTACGAGCAGTACTTC
TRBJ2-7 | - | TRBD2 | TRBV2 | CASGGEATYEQYF | TGTGCCAGCGGGGGGGAGGCCACCTACGAGCAGTACTTC
TRBJ1-5 | - | - | TRBV7-9 | CASSLQGPYQPQHF | TGTGCCAGCAGCTTACAGGGGCCTTATCAGCCCCAGCATTTT
TRBJ1-6 | - | TRBD1 | TRBV6-5 | CASLRTGDGNSPLHF | TGTGCCAGCCTAAGGACAGGGGATGGGAATTCACCCCTCCACTTT
TRBJ1-4 | once | TRBD1 | TRBV5-1 | CASSLAVATGGWGEKLFF | TGCGCCAGCAGCTTGGCGGTCGCGACAGGGGGCTGGGGGGAAAAACTGTTTTTT
TRBJ2-2 | - | TRBD1 | TRBV13 | CASSLDRGRTGELFF | TGTGCCAGCAGCTTAGACAGGGGTCGCACCGGGGAGCTGTTTTTT
TRBJ2-7 | - | - | TRBV21-1 | CASSFRYRGLYEQYF | TGTGCCAGCAGCTTCCGATACAGGGGGCTCTACGAGCAGTACTTC
TRBJ2-7 | once | - | TRBV5-1 | CASSLGDTAYEQYF | TGCGCCAGCAGCTTGGGGGACACAGCCTACGAGCAGTACTTC
TRBJ2-3 | - | - | TRBV10-3 | CAIREGPARDTQYF | TGTGCCATCAGGGAGGGTCCCGCGAGAGATACGCAGTATTTT
TRBJ2-3 | - | TRBD1 | TRBV7-8 | CASSYRTGGATDTQYF | TGTGCCAGCAGCTACAGGACAGGGGGCGCGACAGATACGCAGTATTTT
TRBJ2-7 | - | - | TRBV15 | CATSTNPSYEQYF | TGTGCCACCAGCACCAATCCCTCCTACGAGCAGTACTTC
TRBJ1-1 | - | TRBD1 | TRBV4-1 | CASSQDNRQGTWRRRMNTEAFF | TGCGCCAGCAGCCAGGATAACCGACAGGGGACTTGGCGCCGGAGGATGAACACTGAAGCTTTCTTT
TRBJ1-5 | - | TRBD1 | TRBV6-5 | CASSYTGEQPQHF | TGTGCCAGCAGTTACACAGGGGAACAGCCCCAGCATTTT
TRBJ2-3 | - | - | TRBV5-5 | CASRQQFFTDTQYF | TGTGCCAGCAGACAACAGTTCTTTACAGATACGCAGTATTTT